Shown below are 9 T cell receptor beta chains from a single sample sequenced in a study of cytomegalovirus exposure and HLA in healthy donors. The PCR had 60 Vbeta and 13 Jbeta primers. Assay: immunoSEQ multiplex PCR; the TCRdb copy retains only in-frame clones and omits some. The data hold about 150,000 clones, with just under 75% observed a single time. The sequencing sample was made of PBMCs. These receptors came from a woman under 30 in good health and CMV-seronegative.

The genes are TRBV11-3 and TRBJ2-5; 7 positions match TRBD2. Germline-derived CDR1 and CDR2 are SGHNT and YENEEA. V trimming: 5 bases; J trimming: 2 bases; junction bases outside the gene matches: 8. The CDR3 spans 15 residues. CDR3: CASSQTGGEQETQYF. The CDR3 DNA follows: TGTGCCAGCAGCCAAACGGGAGGCGAACAAGAGACCCAGTACTTC.

V usage is TRBV30 and J usage is TRBJ1-1, with a weak D call TRBD1 (6 bases). Trimming took 3 bases from V and 0 from J, leaving 14 bases between them. The CDR3 has 15 residues. The V gene's germline CDR1 is GTSNPN and CDR2 SVGIG (reference sequence). CDR3 DNA sequence: TGTGCCTGGAGGGGGGCCGGGGCTCTGAACACTGAAGCTTTCTTT. It translates to CAWRGAGALNTEAFF. Full variable domain (rest looked up from reference TRBV30 and TRBJ1-1): SQTIHQWPATLVQPVGSPLSLECTVEGTSNPNLYWYRQAAGRGLQLLFYSVGIGQISSEVPQNLSASRPQDRQFILSSKKLLLSDSGFYLCAWRGAGALNTEAFFGQGTRLTVV.

In DNA, the CDR3 is TGTGCCAGCAGAAAATGGGTTGCGGGTTTGAACACTGAAGCTTTCTTT. Translation gives CASRKWVAGLNTEAFF. The V and J genes are TRBV28 and TRBJ1-1; no firm D call. Deletions cut 6 bases from V and 0 bases from J, with 17 bases between. Looked up from germline, CDR1 is MDHEN and CDR2 is SYDVKM. This CDR3 region has 16 residues.

This chain links TRBV5-5 with TRBJ1-2, with 9 bases lining up with TRBD1. Germline V CDR1 and CDR2: SGHKS, YYEKEE (reference sequence). V lost 0 bases and J lost 3; bases outside the gene matches: 0. This CDR3 region has 14 residues. The CDR3 loop reads CASSLGTGDYGYTF. DNA for the CDR3: TGTGCCAGCAGCTTGGGGACAGGGGACTATGGCTACACCTTC.

V gene TRBV7-8 combines with J gene TRBJ1-5; D gene unclear. Germline-derived CDR1 and CDR2 are SGHVS and FQNEAQ. This CDR3 spans 13 amino acids. Deletions cut 4 bases from V and 2 bases from J, with 6 bases between. CDR3 amino acids: CASSSQGNQPQHF. The DNA for the CDR3 is TGTGCCAGCAGCTCTCAGGGCAATCAGCCCCAGCATTTT.

This clone was counted once. The rearrangement joins TRBV14 to TRBJ2-7, with TRBD1 matching over 7 bases. The CDR3 consists of 14 residues. The germline gives CDR1 SGHDN, CDR2 FVKESK. V shed 4 bases and J 2 bases; nucleotides not matched to a gene: 5. CDR3 in amino acids: CASSPRDRAYEQYV. In DNA form, the CDR3 reads TGTGCCAGCAGCCCCCGGGACAGAGCCTACGAGCAGTACGTC.

This clone has more than one count but fewer than ten. The V and J genes are TRBV7-9 and TRBJ1-2; D not resolved. Germline V gene data show CDR1 as SEHNR and CDR2 as FQNEAQ (reference sequence). The CDR3 totals 12 residues. Trimming shortened V by 4 bases and J by 14 bases, and 17 bases separated the two germline ends. DNA for the CDR3: TGTGCCAGCAGCTCCGAAGGGAGGGAAGATACCTTC. It specifies CASSSEGREDTF.

The count of this clone is one. The chain combines TRBV14 with TRBJ1-1; unclear D gene. The CDR3 runs to 13 residues. The germline V gene has CDR1 SGHDN and CDR2 FVKESK. Trimming left V 1 base short and J 0 bases short, with 3 bases between. The CDR3 is CASSQGMNTEAFF. CDR3 nucleotide sequence: TGTGCCAGCAGCCAAGGTATGAACACTGAAGCTTTCTTT. The complete variable domain, with remaining parts taken from reference TRBV14 and TRBJ1-1, reads EAGVTQFPSHSVIEKGQTVTLRCDPISGHDNLYWYRRVMGKEIKFLLHFVKESKQDESGMPNNRFLAERTGGTYSTLKVQPAELEDSGVYFCASSQGMNTEAFFGQGTRLTVV.

The chain uses TRBV5-1 and TRBJ2-2; 7 positions agree with TRBD2. This CDR3 contains 13 residues. Germline assignment: CDR1 SGHRS and CDR2 YFSETQ. The V segment lost 5 bases and the J segment 5 bases; nucleotides outside the gene matches: 3. The CDR3 spells CASSLAVTGELFF. CDR3 sequence (DNA): TGCGCCAGCAGTCTAGCGGTTACCGGGGAGCTGTTTTTT.